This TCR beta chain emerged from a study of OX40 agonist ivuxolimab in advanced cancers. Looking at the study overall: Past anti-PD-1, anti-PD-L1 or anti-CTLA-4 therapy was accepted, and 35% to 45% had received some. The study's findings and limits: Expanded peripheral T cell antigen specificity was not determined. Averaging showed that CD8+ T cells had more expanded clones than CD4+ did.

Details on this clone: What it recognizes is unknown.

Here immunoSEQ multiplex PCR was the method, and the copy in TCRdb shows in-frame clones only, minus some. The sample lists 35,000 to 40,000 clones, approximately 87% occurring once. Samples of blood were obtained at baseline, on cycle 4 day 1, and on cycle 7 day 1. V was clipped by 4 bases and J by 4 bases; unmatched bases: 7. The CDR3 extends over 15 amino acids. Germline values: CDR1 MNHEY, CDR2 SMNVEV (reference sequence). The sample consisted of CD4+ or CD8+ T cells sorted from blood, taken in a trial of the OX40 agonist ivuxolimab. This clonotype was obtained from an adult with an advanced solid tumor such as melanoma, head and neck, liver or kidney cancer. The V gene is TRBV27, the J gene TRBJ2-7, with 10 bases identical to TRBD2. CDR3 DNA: TGTGCCAGCAGTTCATTAGCGGGAGGAACTTACGAGCAGTACTTC. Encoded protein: CASSSLAGGTYEQYF.